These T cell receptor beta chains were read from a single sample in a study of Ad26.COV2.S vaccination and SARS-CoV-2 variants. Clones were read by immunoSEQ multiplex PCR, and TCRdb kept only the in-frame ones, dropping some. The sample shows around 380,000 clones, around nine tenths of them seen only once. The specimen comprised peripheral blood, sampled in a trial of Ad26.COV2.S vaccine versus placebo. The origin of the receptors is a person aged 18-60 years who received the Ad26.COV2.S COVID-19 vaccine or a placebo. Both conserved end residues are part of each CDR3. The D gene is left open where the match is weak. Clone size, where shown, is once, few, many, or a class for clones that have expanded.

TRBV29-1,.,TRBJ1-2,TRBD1,TGCAGCGCTGACCAGGGGGGGCCCTATGGCTACACCTTC,CSADQGGPYGYTF
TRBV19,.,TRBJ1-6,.,TGTGCCAGTACCCTGCGGTACATCAATAATTCACCCCTCCACTTT,CASTLRYINNSPLHF
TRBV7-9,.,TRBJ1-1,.,TGTGCCAGCACCCGCGGGGGGCGCATCACTGAAGCTTTCTTT,CASTRGGRITEAFF
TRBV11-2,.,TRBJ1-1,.,TGTGCCAGCAGCTTACGGAGGGCTGAAGCTTTCTTT,CASSLRRAEAFF
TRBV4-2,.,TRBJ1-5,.,TGTGCCAGCAGCCAGGGAGGCGGGGTCAACCCGCCCCAGCATTTT,CASSQGGGVNPPQHF
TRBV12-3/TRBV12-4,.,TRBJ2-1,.,TGTGCCAGCACCCTGAACAATGAGCAGTTCTTC,CASTLNNEQFF
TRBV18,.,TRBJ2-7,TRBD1,TGTGCCAGCTCACGGGAGGGACAGGGGTTATCCCCCTACGAGCAGTACTTC,CASSREGQGLSPYEQYF
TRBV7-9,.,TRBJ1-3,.,TGTGCCAGCAGCTCTTACCTTGGAGGGAGGGATAGCTCTGGAAACACCATATATTTT,CASSSYLGGRDSSGNTIYF
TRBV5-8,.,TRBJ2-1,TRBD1,TGTGCCAGCAGCTTGGGGCAGGGGGATGAGCAGTTCTTC,CASSLGQGDEQFF
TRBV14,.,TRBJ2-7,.,TGTGCCAGCAGCCGTGCAGGGGCCTACGAGCAGTACTTC,CASSRAGAYEQYF
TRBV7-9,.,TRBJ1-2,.,TGTGCCAGCATCCACGTCGGGGGGCGGGATGGCTACACCTTC,CASIHVGGRDGYTF
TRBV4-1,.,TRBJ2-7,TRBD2,TGCGCCAGCAGCCAAGAGGGGGGGTCCTACGAGCAGTACTTC,CASSQEGGSYEQYF
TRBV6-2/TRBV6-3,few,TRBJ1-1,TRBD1,TGTGCCAGCAGTTACTTCCCGGACAGGTTGAACACTGAAGCTTTCTTT,CASSYFPDRLNTEAFF
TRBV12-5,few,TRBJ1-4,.,TGTGCTAGTAGAAATTCCCGGGAGCCTAATGAAAAACTGTTTTTT,CASRNSREPNEKLFF
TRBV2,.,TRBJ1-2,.,TGTGCCAGCACCACAGAGGGACAAAGGAGATACACCTTC,CASTTEGQRRYTF
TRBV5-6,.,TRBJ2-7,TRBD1,TGTGCCAGCAGCGCCCGGGGACAGGTGATATCGAGCTCCTACGAGCAGTACTTC,CASSARGQVISSSYEQYF
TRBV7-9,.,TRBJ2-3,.,TGTGCCAGCAGCTTTAAGGGACAAGTCCACTCTACGCAGTATTTT,CASSFKGQVHSTQYF
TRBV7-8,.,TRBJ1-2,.,TGTGCCAGCAGCTTACTCCCGGGAGACTATGGCTACACCTTC,CASSLLPGDYGYTF
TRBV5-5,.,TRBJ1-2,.,TGTGCCAGCAGCTTGGGGTGGACAGACTATGGCTACACCTTC,CASSLGWTDYGYTF
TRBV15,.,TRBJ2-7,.,TGTGCCACCTCTTCCGGGGTCGAGCAGTACTTC,CATSSGVEQYF
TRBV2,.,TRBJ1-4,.,TGTGCCAGCAGTGATTTTGGGGCCTCGGGTGAAAAACTGTTTTTT,CASSDFGASGEKLFF
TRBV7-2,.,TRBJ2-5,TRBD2,TGTGCCAGCAGCTTACTTAGCGGGGTGATACAAGAGACCCAGTACTTC,CASSLLSGVIQETQYF
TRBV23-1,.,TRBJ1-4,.,TGCGCCAGCAGTCAAGGAGGACCTAATGAAAAACTGTTTTTT,CASSQGGPNEKLFF
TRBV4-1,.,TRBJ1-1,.,TGCGCCAGCAGCCAAGAAGGAGGGAGGGCGGAAGCTTTCTTT,CASSQEGGRAEAFF
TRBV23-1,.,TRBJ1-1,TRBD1,TGCGCCAGCAGTCAGGGACAGTCGAACACTGAAGCTTTCTTT,CASSQGQSNTEAFF
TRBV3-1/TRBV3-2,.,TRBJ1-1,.,TGTGCCAGCAGCCAAGAGGGTTCGGCAGCACCTCGGGGTGAAGCTTTCTTT,CASSQEGSAAPRGEAFF
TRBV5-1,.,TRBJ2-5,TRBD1,TGCGCCAGCCGCGCCGGGACAGGGAAAGAGACCCAGTACTTC,CASRAGTGKETQYF
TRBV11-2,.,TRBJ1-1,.,TGTGCCAGCAGCTCTTGGACTGAAGCTTTCTTT,CASSSWTEAFF
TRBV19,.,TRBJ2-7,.,TGTGCCAGTAGTCAACAGGCCCGCTACGAGCAGTACTTC,CASSQQARYEQYF
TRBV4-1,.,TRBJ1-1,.,TGCGCCAGCAGGACAATCGGGTCGAACACTGAAGCTTTCTTT,CASRTIGSNTEAFF
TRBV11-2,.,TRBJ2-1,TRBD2,TGTGCCAGCAGCTTAGACCCCTGGGTTGCGGGGGGTGATGAGCAGTTCTTC,CASSLDPWVAGGDEQFF
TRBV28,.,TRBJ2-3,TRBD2,TGTGCCAGCAGTTTAAGTAGCGGGGGGGCGAGAGATACGCAGTATTTT,CASSLSSGGARDTQYF
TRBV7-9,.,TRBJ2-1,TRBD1,TGTGCCAGCAGCTTAGCGAAGCCGGGACAGGGTGTTGGTGAGCAGTTCTTC,CASSLAKPGQGVGEQFF
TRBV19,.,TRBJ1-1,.,TGTGCCAGTAGTATATTTCCCGCGTCGGAGGACGAGGGTACTGAAGCTTTCTTT,CASSIFPASEDEGTEAFF
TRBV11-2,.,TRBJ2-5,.,TGTGCCAGCAGCTTGGGGCTTTTCCAAGAGACCCAGTACTTC,CASSLGLFQETQYF
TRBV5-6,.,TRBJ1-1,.,TGTGCCAGCAGCCTGGGGGAGGTGGGCACTGAAGCTTTCTTT,CASSLGEVGTEAFF
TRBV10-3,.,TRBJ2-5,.,TGTGCCATCAGTGAGTCGGCGCTAGGAGTAAGTGAGACCCAGTACTTC,CAISESALGVSETQYF
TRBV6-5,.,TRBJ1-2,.,TGTGCCAGCGGGGGGTCCTATGGCTACACCTTC,CASGGSYGYTF
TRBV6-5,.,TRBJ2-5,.,TGTGCCAGCAGCAGGACTCTTCAAGAGACCCAGTACTTC,CASSRTLQETQYF
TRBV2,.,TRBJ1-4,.,TGTGCCAGCATGGGGTATCGGGGCACCTCTAATGAAAAACTGTTTTTT,CASMGYRGTSNEKLFF
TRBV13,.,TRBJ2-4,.,TGTGCCAGCAGCTTCGGTAGGGCGGCCAAAAACATTCAGTACTTC,CASSFGRAAKNIQYF
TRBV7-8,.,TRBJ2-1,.,TGTGCCAGCAGCTTAGTACGTTTAGGGATCCGTGAGCAGTTCTTC,CASSLVRLGIREQFF